This TCR beta chain was profiled in a study of Graves' ophthalmopathy and Graves' hyperthyroidism. This clonotype is a singleton in its sample. Amplified TCR beta CDR3 regions were obtained using RNA transcripts as template. A first-round RT-PCR used HTBI primers, followed by a second-round multiplex PCR. TCRdb re-derived calls from the multiplex PCR reads in MiXCR, one entry per CDR3 protein. The sample lists some 380,000 distinct CDR3 sequences; 15% were seen once. The TCR originated in a woman between 18 and 29 years old with stable Graves' hyperthyroidism. The sequenced sample was peripheral blood.

The CDR3 protein is CASSFGRGKYEQYF. The CDR3 DNA is TGTGCCAGCAGCTTTGGCAGGGGGAAGTACGAGCAGTACTTC. This chain uses TRBV7-3 with TRBJ2-7; 7 nucleotides line up with TRBD1. The germline CDR1 and CDR2 sequences are SGHTA and FQGTGA. V shed 3 bases, J shed 4 bases, and the junction held 6 bases outside the gene matches. The CDR3 runs 14 residues. The variable domain in full, with the rest retrieved from reference TRBV7-3 and TRBJ2-7, is GAGVSQTPSNKVTEKGKYVELRCDPISGHTALYWYRQSLGQGPEFLIYFQGTGAADDSGLPNDRFFAVRPEGSVSTLKIQRTERGDSAVYLCASSFGRGKYEQYFGPGTRLTVT.